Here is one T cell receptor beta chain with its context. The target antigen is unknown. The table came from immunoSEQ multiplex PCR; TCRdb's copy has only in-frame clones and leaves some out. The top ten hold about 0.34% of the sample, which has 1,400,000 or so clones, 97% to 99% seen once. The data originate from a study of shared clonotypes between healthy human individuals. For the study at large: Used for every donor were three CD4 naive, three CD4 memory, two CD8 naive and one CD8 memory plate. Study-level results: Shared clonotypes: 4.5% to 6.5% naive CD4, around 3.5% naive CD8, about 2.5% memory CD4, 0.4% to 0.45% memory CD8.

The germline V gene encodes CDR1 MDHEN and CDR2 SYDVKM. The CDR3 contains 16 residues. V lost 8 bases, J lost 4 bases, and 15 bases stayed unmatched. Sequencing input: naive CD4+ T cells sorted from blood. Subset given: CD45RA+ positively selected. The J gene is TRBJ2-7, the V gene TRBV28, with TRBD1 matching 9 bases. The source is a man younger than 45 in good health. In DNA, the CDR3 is TGTGCCAGCGGACCAAAATCCGGGACAGGGTTATACGAGCAGTACTTC. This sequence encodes CASGPKSGTGLYEQYF.